The clone carrying this T cell receptor (beta chain) appeared a few times. The antigen remains undetermined. Amplification targeted TCR beta CDR3 regions from RNA transcripts. TCR CDR3 underwent first-round RT-PCR with the HTBI primer set. TCRdb re-derived calls from the multiplex PCR reads in MiXCR, one entry per CDR3 protein. This table holds more than 500,000 distinct CDR3 sequences, around 50% found once. This specimen comes from a study of T cells in Graves' hyperthyroidism and ophthalmopathy. Study results and limitations: Separation of ophthalmopathy from stable hyperthyroidism was achieved by a 13 V-J model. The model predicted ophthalmopathy a median approximately 6.3 months before onset. Blood shared most expanded thyroid clonotypes above 0.001.

The CDR3 runs 15 residues. V shed 0 bases, J shed 6 bases, and the junction held 7 bases outside the gene matches. CDR1 and CDR2 (germline): MNHNS, SASEGT. The chain links TRBV6-1 to TRBJ2-7; the match to TRBD1 covers 8 bases. The source material was peripheral blood or thyroid tissue (not recorded which). This clonotype originated in an adult woman with Graves' disease, either hyperthyroidism or ophthalmopathy (not recorded which). The DNA for the CDR3 is TGTGCCAGCAGTGAAGCGCTTCGGGGGACAGGCGAGCAGTACTTC. This translates into CASSEALRGTGEQYF.